This TCR beta chain was identified during a study of T cell repertoires in cytomegalovirus infection. Background on the study: Recently identified HLA-C-restricted CMV epitopes and well-studied HLA-B-restricted CMV epitopes were used by the study. Public TCR beta signatures marked donors with CMV infection and the matching HLA. Overall study findings and caveats: Cumulated frequencies of public TCR beta families served to identify carriers of CMV plus the relevant HLA. The study found HLA-C-restricted CMV-specific TCR beta clonotypes dominating the ex vivo response.

MiXCR, run by TCRdb on the reads, gives a single entry per CDR3 protein. The table includes some 480,000 distinct CDR3 sequences, 30% to 40% detected once. V shed 0 bases and J 0 bases; nucleotides not matched to a gene: 8. Germline loops: CDR1 SGHTA, CDR2 FQGNSA. CDR3 length: 17 residues. Concerning this clonotype itself: The antigen is not known.

The clonotype was recovered from a human donor in good health (CMV status not recorded). Some clones in this sample may be carry-over from other donors' samples. The genes are TRBV7-2 and TRBJ2-7; 7 bases are a match to TRBD2. Here the sequenced sample was cultured PBMCs, taken from culture after CMV antigen stimulation. The DNA of the CDR3 is TGTGCCAGCAGCTTAGCGTGGCTAGCGGCCTCCTCCTACGAGCAGTACTTC. Translation: CASSLAWLAASSYEQYF.